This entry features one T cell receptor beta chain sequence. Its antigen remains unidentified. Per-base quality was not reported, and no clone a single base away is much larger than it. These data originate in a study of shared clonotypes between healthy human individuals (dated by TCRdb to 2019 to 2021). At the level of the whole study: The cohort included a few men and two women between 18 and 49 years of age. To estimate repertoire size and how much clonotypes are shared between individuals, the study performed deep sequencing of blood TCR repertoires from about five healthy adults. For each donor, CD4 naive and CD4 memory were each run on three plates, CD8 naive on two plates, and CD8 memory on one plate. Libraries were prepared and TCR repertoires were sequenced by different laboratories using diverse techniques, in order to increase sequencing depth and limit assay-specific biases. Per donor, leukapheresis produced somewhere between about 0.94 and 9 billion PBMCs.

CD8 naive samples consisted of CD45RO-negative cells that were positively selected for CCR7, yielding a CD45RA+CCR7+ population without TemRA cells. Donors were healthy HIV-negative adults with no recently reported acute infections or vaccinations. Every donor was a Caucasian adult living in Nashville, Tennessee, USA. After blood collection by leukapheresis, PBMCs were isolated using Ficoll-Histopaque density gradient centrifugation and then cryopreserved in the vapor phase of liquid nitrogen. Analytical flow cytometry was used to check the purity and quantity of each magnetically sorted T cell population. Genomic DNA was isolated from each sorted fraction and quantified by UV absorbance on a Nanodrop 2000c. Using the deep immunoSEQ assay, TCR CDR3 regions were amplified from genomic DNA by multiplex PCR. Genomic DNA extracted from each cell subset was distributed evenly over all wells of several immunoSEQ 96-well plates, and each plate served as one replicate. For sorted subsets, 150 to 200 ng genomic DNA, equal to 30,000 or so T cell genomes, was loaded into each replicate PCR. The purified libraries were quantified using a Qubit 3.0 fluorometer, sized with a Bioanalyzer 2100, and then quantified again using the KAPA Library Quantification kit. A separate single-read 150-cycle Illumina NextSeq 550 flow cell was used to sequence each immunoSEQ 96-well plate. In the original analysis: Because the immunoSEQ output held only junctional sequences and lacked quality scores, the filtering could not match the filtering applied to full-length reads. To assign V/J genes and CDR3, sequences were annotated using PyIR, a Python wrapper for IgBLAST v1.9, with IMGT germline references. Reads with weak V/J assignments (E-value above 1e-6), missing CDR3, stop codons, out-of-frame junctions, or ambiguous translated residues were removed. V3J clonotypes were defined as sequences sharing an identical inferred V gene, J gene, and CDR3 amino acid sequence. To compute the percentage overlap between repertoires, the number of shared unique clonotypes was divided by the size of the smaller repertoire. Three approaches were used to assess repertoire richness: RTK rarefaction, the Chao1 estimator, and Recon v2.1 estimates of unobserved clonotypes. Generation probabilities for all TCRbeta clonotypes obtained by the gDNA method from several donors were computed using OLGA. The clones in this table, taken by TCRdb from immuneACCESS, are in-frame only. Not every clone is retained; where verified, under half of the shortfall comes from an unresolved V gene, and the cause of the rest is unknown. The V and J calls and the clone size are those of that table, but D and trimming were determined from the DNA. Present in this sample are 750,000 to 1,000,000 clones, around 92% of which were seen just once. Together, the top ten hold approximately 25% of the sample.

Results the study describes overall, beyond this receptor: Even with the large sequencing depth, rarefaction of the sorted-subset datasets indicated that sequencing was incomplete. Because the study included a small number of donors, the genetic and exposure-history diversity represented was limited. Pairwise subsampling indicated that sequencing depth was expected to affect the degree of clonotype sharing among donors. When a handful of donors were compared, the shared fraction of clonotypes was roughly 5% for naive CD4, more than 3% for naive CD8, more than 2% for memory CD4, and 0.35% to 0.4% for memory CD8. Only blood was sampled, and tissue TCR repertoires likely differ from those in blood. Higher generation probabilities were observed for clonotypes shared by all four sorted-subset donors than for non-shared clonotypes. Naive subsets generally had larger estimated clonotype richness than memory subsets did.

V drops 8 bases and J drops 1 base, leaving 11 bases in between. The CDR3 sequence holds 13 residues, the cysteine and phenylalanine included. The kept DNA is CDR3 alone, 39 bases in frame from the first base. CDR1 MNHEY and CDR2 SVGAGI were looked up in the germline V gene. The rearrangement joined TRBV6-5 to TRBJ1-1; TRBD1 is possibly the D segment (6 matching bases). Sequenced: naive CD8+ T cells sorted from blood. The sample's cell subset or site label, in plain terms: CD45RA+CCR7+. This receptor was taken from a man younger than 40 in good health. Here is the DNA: TGTGCCAGCCGACAGGAGTCGAACACTGAAGCTTTCTTT. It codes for CASRQESNTEAFF.